Presented here are 21 T cell receptor beta chains from one specimen sequenced in a study of OX40 agonist ivuxolimab in advanced cancers. Only in-frame clones appear in the TCRdb table, and some are missing; sequencing was by immunoSEQ multiplex PCR. The sample has some 19,000 clones, over 70% seen once; the top ten hold about 19%. The specimen comprised CD4+ or CD8+ T cells sorted from blood, sampled in a trial of the OX40 agonist ivuxolimab. Receptor source: an adult with an advanced solid tumor such as melanoma, head and neck, liver or kidney cancer.

This clone has a single count. V is TRBV5-1 and J is TRBJ1-1; D is possibly TRBD1 (6 bases). The CDR3 is 16 amino acids. Germline CDR1 is SGHRS and CDR2 is YFSETQ. The ends were cut back, 3 bases at V and 1 base at J, with 16 bases in the middle. The CDR3 DNA reads TGCGCCAGCAGCTCCGGATGGGGGGCAGGGAACACTGAAGCTTTCTTT. Protein product: CASSSGWGAGNTEAFF.

The chain recombines TRBV10-3 with TRBJ2-1; 9 bases fit TRBD1. CDR1 and CDR2 from the germline V gene are ENHRY and SYGVKD. J was trimmed by 7 bases and V by 5 bases; bases with no gene match: 6. This CDR3 region has 14 residues. CDR3 amino acids: CAISLGTGPNEQFF. CDR3 DNA sequence: TGTGCCATCAGTCTCGGGACAGGGCCAAATGAGCAGTTCTTC.

This chain uses TRBV29-1 with TRBJ2-5; the match to TRBD1 covers 10 bases. CDR1 is SQVTM and CDR2 is ANQGSEA in the germline V gene. With V trimmed by 7 bases and J by 4 bases, 9 bases remained unmatched. The CDR3 spans 14 residues. CDR3 sequence reads: CSASRDRGRETQYF. CDR3 nucleotide sequence: TGCAGCGCAAGCCGGGACAGGGGCAGAGAGACCCAGTACTTC. The full variable domain, its missing parts supplied by reference TRBV29-1 and TRBJ2-5, is SAVISQKPSRDICQRGTSLTIQCQVDSQVTMMFWYRQQPGQSLTLIATANQGSEATYESGFVIDKFPISRPNLTFSTLTVSNMSPEDSSIYLCSASRDRGRETQYFGPGTRLLVL.

V is TRBV6-1 and J is TRBJ1-1; perhaps TRBD1 as D (6 bases). This CDR3 comprises 13 residues. With 6 bases removed from V and 3 bases from J, the gap between germline ends came to 11 bases. CDR1 is MNHNS, CDR2 SASEGT, per germline. The CDR3 DNA sequence: TGTGCCAGCAGGAGAGCAGGGGACACTGAAGCTTTCTTT. Protein: CASRRAGDTEAFF.

This rearrangement joins TRBV7-8 to TRBJ2-3, with TRBD2 as a possible D gene (5 bases). The CDR3 spans 15 residues. Germline CDR1 reads SGHVS; CDR2 reads FQNEAQ. Trimming left V 3 bases short and J 5 bases short, with 15 bases between. DNA of the CDR3: TGTGCCAGCAGCTTGATTCCTAGAGGGATAGATACGCAGTATTTT. Protein sequence: CASSLIPRGIDTQYF. The full variable domain, completed using reference TRBV7-8 and TRBJ2-3, is GAGVSQSPRYKVAKRGQDVALRCDPISGHVSLFWYQQALGQGPEFLTYFQNEAQLDKSGLPSDRFFAERPEGSVSTLKIQRTQQEDSAVYLCASSLIPRGIDTQYFGPGTRLTVL.

The rearrangement links TRBV16 to TRBJ1-1; the D is unclear. The CDR3 totals 14 residues. CDR1 KGHSY and CDR2 FQNENV come from the germline V gene. The V end lost 2 bases, the J end lost 1 base, and 8 bases lay between the germline ends. The CDR3 reads CASSQQDKNTEAFF. The CDR3 DNA sequence: TGTGCCAGCAGCCAACAAGATAAGAACACTGAAGCTTTCTTT.

V gene TRBV5-4 combines with J gene TRBJ1-1, with TRBD1 matching 10 bases. This CDR3 is built from 17 residues. V was clipped by 0 bases and J by 1 base; unmatched bases: 6. Germline V gene sequence: CDR1 SGHNT, CDR2 YYREEE (reference sequence). The CDR3: CASSLEGQGFGNTEAFF. The CDR3 DNA sequence: TGTGCCAGCAGCTTGGAGGGACAGGGGTTTGGGAACACTGAAGCTTTCTTT.

V and J are TRBV27 and TRBJ2-5; D not certain. The V gene lost 5 bases and the J gene lost 7 bases, with 14 bases spanning the gap. The CDR3 has 13 amino acids. Germline assignment: CDR1 MNHEY and CDR2 SMNVEV (reference sequence). This CDR3 reads CASSHGPRGTQYF. CDR3 DNA sequence: TGTGCCAGCAGTCACGGACCCCGAGGGACCCAGTACTTC.

The rearrangement joins TRBV4-3 to TRBJ2-1; D is perhaps TRBD1 (5 bases). Trimming cost V 4 bases and J 8 bases, with 9 bases left between them. Germline CDR1 and CDR2: LGHNA and YSLEER. This CDR3 spans 12 amino acids. In DNA, the CDR3 is TGCGCCAGCAGCCCTGACAGTCATGAGCAGTTCTTC. Translating gives CASSPDSHEQFF.

This clone was seen once. This sequence joins TRBV27 and TRBJ2-7; possibly TRBD2 for D (5 bases). The V gene's germline CDR1 is MNHEY and CDR2 SMNVEV (reference sequence). CDR3 size: 16 residues. The V and J ends lost 3 bases and 7 bases respectively, with 22 bases between them. CDR3 amino acids: CASSFRPSRFVGEQYF. As DNA, the CDR3 is TGTGCCAGCAGTTTTCGTCCTAGCCGATTTGTCGGGGAGCAGTACTTC.

The chain uses TRBV7-9 and TRBJ2-5, with a tentative D call TRBD1 (5 bases). Trimming left V 5 bases short and J 5 bases short, with 15 bases between. CDR3 length: 14 amino acids. CDR1 and CDR2 (germline): SEHNR, FQNEAQ (reference sequence). The CDR3 here is CASSPPAGIETQYF. The CDR3 DNA sequence: TGTGCCAGCAGCCCCCCTGCAGGGATTGAGACCCAGTACTTC.

The V call is TRBV29-1, the J call TRBJ2-2; no reliable D call. Trimming removed 5 bases from V and 3 bases from J, with 7 bases in between. Germline V gene lookup returns CDR1 SQVTM and CDR2 ANQGSEA. This CDR3 is built from 12 residues. DNA of the CDR3: TGCAGCGTTCCGGTCGACACCGGGGAGCTGTTTTTT. It specifies CSVPVDTGELFF.

J is TRBJ1-5 and V is TRBV6-5, with D unclear. The germline V gene has CDR1 MNHEY and CDR2 SVGAGI. The CDR3 spans 9 residues. Trimming shortened V by 9 bases and J by 7 bases, and 4 bases separated the two germline ends. In DNA form, the CDR3 reads TGTGCCAGTGGACAGCCCCAGCATTTT. Its protein product is CASGQPQHF.

This sequence joins TRBV7-9 and TRBJ1-4; 9 nucleotides line up with TRBD1. The CDR3 loop spans 15 amino acids. In germline, CDR1 is SEHNR, CDR2 FQNEAQ (reference sequence). The ends lost 4 bases at V and 7 bases at J; junction bases unmatched: 7. The CDR3 loop reads CASSSQGASREKLFF. CDR3 DNA: TGTGCCAGCAGCTCACAGGGGGCTTCGCGTGAAAAACTGTTTTTT.

This clone showed up just a few times. The chain couples TRBV5-1 to TRBJ1-1; D gene uncertain. The germline V gene encodes CDR1 SGHRS and CDR2 YFSETQ. The CDR3 contains 14 residues. The V gene lost 0 bases and the J gene lost 0 bases, with 6 bases spanning the gap. The CDR3: CASSLDSLNTEAFF. CDR3 nucleotides: TGCGCCAGCAGCTTGGACAGCCTGAACACTGAAGCTTTCTTT.

This sequence joins TRBV6-6 and TRBJ1-4; D possibly corresponds to TRBD1 (5 bases). The CDR3 is 15 amino acids. Germline assignment: CDR1 MNHNY and CDR2 SVGAGI (reference sequence). Deletions cut 3 bases from V and 8 bases from J, with 16 bases between. DNA of the CDR3: TGTGCCAGCAGTTATTTGTGGGGGGGAGAGGAAAAACTGTTTTTT. Protein sequence: CASSYLWGGEEKLFF.

The chain joins TRBV5-4 to TRBJ2-2; tentatively, D is TRBD1 (6 bases). Germline CDR1 is SGHNT and CDR2 is YYREEE (reference sequence). V was clipped by 4 bases and J by 8 bases, with 12 bases between them. CDR3 length equals 13 residues. The CDR3 sequence is CASSGSGTGELFF. The CDR3 DNA reads as TGTGCCAGCAGCGGTTCGGGGACAGGGGAGCTGTTTTTT.

The chain joins TRBV28 to TRBJ1-5, with D hard to call. This CDR3 has 14 amino acids. Between the trimmed V and J ends, which lost 2 bases and 3 bases, there was a span of 8 bases. Germline V gene lookup returns CDR1 MDHEN and CDR2 SYDVKM. CDR3 sequence: CASSLRQPNQPQHF. CDR3 DNA sequence: TGTGCCAGCAGTTTACGGCAGCCCAATCAGCCCCAGCATTTT.

A few counts support this clone. This chain joins TRBV5-6 and TRBJ2-3, with D possibly matching TRBD1 (5 bases). V was cut by 3 bases and J by 6 bases, with 14 bases left in between. Germline-derived CDR1 and CDR2 are SGHDT and YYEEEE. This CDR3 spans 14 amino acids. CDR3 amino acids: CASSSYRSLDTQYF. DNA of the CDR3: TGTGCCAGCAGCTCCTACAGGAGTCTGGATACGCAGTATTTT.

The CDR3 loop is CASNPHFGDTQYF. CDR3 bases: TGTGCCAGCAACCCCCACTTCGGAGATACGCAGTATTTT. The rearrangement joins TRBV6-5 to TRBJ2-3; unclear D gene. CDR1 and CDR2 (germline): MNHEY, SVGAGI. The CDR3 runs 13 residues. V lost 7 bases and J lost 5, with 13 bases in between.

This clone occurred once. The V and J genes are TRBV4-3 and TRBJ1-1; TRBD1 matches at 7 bases. The CDR3 covers 18 residues. V lost 4 bases and J lost 3; bases outside the gene matches: 17. Germline V gene data show CDR1 as LGHNA and CDR2 as YSLEER. CDR3 in DNA: TGCGCCAGCAGCCCCCAACCTCCCCGCGCAGGGGGGGACACTGAAGCTTTCTTT. Its translation is CASSPQPPRAGGDTEAFF.